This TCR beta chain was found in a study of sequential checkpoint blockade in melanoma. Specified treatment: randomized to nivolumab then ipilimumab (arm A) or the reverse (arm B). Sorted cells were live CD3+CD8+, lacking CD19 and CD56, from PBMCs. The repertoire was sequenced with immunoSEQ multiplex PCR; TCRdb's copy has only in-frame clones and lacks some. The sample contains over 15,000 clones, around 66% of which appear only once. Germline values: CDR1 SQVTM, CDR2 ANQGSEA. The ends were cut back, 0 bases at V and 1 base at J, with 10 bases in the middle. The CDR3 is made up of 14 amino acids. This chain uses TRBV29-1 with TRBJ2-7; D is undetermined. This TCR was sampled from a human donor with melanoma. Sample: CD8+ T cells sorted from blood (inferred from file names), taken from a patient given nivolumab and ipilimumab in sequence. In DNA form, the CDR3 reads TGCAGCGTTGAAGATCGCGAGAGTTCCTACGAGCAGTACTTC. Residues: CSVEDRESSYEQYF.